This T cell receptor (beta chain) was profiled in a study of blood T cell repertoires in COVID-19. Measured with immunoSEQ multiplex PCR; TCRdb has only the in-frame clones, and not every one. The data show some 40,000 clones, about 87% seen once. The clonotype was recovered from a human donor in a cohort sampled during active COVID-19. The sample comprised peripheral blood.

CDR3 sequence: CASSLNSGSGNTIYF. CDR3 DNA sequence: TGCGCCAGCAGCTTGAACTCCGGCTCTGGAAACACCATATATTTT. The chain carries TRBV5-1 and TRBJ1-3; D gene uncertain. The CDR3 is 15 amino acids. V was pared by 1 base and J by 0 bases, with 8 bases between. CDR1 is SGHRS, CDR2 YFSETQ, per germline.